This T cell receptor beta chain derives from a study of blood T cell repertoires in COVID-19. The trim removed 7 bases at V and 9 bases at J, leaving 5 bases unmatched. This CDR3 spans 12 amino acids. The germline CDR1 and CDR2 sequences are SNHLY and FYNNEI. Sequencing used immunoSEQ multiplex PCR; TCRdb keeps in-frame clones, though not all of them. The table lists about 190,000 clones, about 88% of them singletons, with around 1.1% in the top ten. Sequenced sample: peripheral blood. The receptor comes from a man aged 30 to 45 with acute or convalescent COVID-19. The V call is TRBV2, the J call TRBJ2-1; TRBD1 matches at 8 bases. The CDR3 DNA reads TGTGCCAGCAACCAGGACAGGGTTGAGCAGTTCTTC. Amino acids: CASNQDRVEQFF.